This TCR beta chain was captured by sequencing in a study of regulatory T cells in long-lasting Graves disease. For TCR beta, libraries came from iRepertoire HTBI primers and Arm-PCR of CDR3 regions. In TCRdb, the multiplex PCR reads were re-called with MiXCR into one record per CDR3 protein. Of under 450,000 distinct CDR3 sequences listed, about a quarter are singletons. This clonotype was seen ten or more times. The time point was: persistent/refractory GD, antithyroid drugs over 5 years with positive TRAb. PBMCs provided the RNA from which the TCR library was made. One endocrinology department in Xi'an, China, was where patients came from. Per the germline V gene, CDR1 is SGHTA and CDR2 is FQGTGA. Trimming removed 1 base at V and 4 bases at J, with 10 bases between. The CDR3 length is 14 residues.

Specimen: peripheral blood mononuclear cells (PBMCs), collected when the disease was refractory, from a patient treated with antithyroid drugs. The J gene is TRBJ1-1, the V gene TRBV7-3; no clear D. The origin of this receptor is a female donor with Graves disease. The CDR3 spells CASSLSPFRTEAFF. The CDR3 nucleotides read TGTGCCAGCAGCTTAAGTCCCTTTCGCACTGAAGCTTTCTTT.